This T cell receptor beta chain was sequenced for a study of T cells after yellow fever vaccination. A single record per CDR3 protein comes from TCRdb applying MiXCR to the 5' RACE reads. Counted here are about 340,000 distinct CDR3 sequences, 4% occurring once; the ten biggest clones make up 24%. There are 15 residues in the CDR3. The V gene end was trimmed by 5 bases and the J gene end by 4 bases; junction bases not matched to a gene: 8. Germline V lookup: CDR1 SGHTA, CDR2 FQGNSA. This clonotype occurred many times. The rearrangement joins TRBV7-2 to TRBJ1-5, with 7 bases identical to TRBD1. This receptor was obtained from a man younger than 30 who received the YFV17D yellow fever vaccine. The sample here was PBMCs, taken 5 days after the yellow fever booster vaccination. The CDR3 DNA is TGTGCCAGCAGCCACTCCGGGACAGTGAATCAGCCCCAGCATTTT. This translates into CASSHSGTVNQPQHF. Full variable domain (rest looked up from reference TRBV7-2 and TRBJ1-5): GAGVSQSPSNKVTEKGKDVELRCDPISGHTALYWYRQSLGQGLEFLIYFQGNSAPDKSGLPSDRFSAERTGGSVSTLTIQRTQQEDSAVYLCASSHSGTVNQPQHFGDGTRLSIL.